This T cell receptor beta chain was documented in a study of long-term antiretroviral therapy in people with HIV. Whole-study findings and limits: Diversity went up after ART and still fell short of transplant donor controls.

An immunoSEQ assay, version v3.0, was performed at survey level. Repertoires were generated with immunoSEQ multiplex PCR, while TCRdb's copy carries only in-frame clones and drops some. The sample lists some 15,000 clones, 85% to 90% occurring once. A remark on this clone: Its antigen is as yet unknown.

Each contributor possessed a minimum of one pre-ART and a minimum of two post-ART PBMC samples. Each participant with HIV received care in the United States. Specimens carried roughly 0.95-11 million cryopreserved PBMC before DNA extraction. There are 17 residues in the CDR3. Germline CDR1 reads WSHSY; CDR2 reads SAAADI. The trim removed 3 bases at V and 4 bases at J, leaving 11 bases unmatched. The receptor comes from a man aged 50 or older with HIV. This material consisted of unsorted PBMCs, taken 0.7 years before starting antiretroviral therapy. The J gene is TRBJ1-2, the V gene TRBV10-2; TRBD1 aligns across 10 bases. The DNA of the CDR3 is TGCGCCAGCAGTGACACTCTGTCGGGACAGGGGAGCTATGGCTACACCTTC. It codes for CASSDTLSGQGSYGYTF.